The 13 T cell receptor beta chains below all came from one sample that was sequenced in a study of T cell responses to AZD1222 COVID-19 vaccine. The repertoire was sequenced with immunoSEQ multiplex PCR; TCRdb's copy has only in-frame clones and lacks some. In the table there are 52,000 or so clones, 85% of which are singletons. Specimen: peripheral blood, collected on day 0 of MenACWY control vaccination. The origin of the receptors is an adult in good health.

Only a few counts were recorded for this clone. The genes are TRBV28 and TRBJ1-6; no reliable D call. The CDR3 covers 15 residues. V was trimmed by 8 bases and J by 3 bases, leaving 14 bases between them. The germline CDR1 and CDR2 sequences are MDHEN and SYDVKM. CDR3 in DNA: TGTGCCAGCTCTACCGCAGTCGACTATAATTCACCCCTCCACTTT. Translating it yields CASSTAVDYNSPLHF.

The rearrangement joins TRBV9 to TRBJ2-5; D might be TRBD1 (6 bases). V lost 4 bases, J lost 6 bases, and 22 bases lay in between. The V gene's germline CDR1 is SGDLS and CDR2 YYNGEE. The CDR3 contains 16 residues. The chain's CDR3 is CASSPPQGQGPKTQYF. The CDR3 DNA reads as TGTGCCAGCAGCCCCCCTCAGGGTCAGGGGCCCAAGACCCAGTACTTC.

This clone was picked up a small number of times. The J gene is TRBJ1-5, the V gene TRBV19, with TRBD1 matching over 8 bases. With 8 bases clipped from V and 2 bases from J, the junction kept 2 bases outside the gene matches. The CDR3 consists of 13 residues. Per the germline V gene, CDR1 is LNHDA and CDR2 is SQIVND (reference sequence). In DNA, the CDR3 is TGTGCCAGTCAGACAGGGGGCAATCAGCCCCAGCATTTT. It translates to CASQTGGNQPQHF. The full variable domain, rest sourced from reference TRBV19 and TRBJ1-5, is DGGITQSPKYLFRKEGQNVTLSCEQNLNHDAMYWYRQDPGQGLRLIYYSQIVNDFQKGDIAEGYSVSREKKESFPLTVTSAQKNPTAFYLCASQTGGNQPQHFGDGTRLSIL.

The chain combines TRBV6-5 with TRBJ1-1; TRBD1 agrees at 10 bases. There are 14 residues in the CDR3. Germline CDR1 is MNHEY and CDR2 is SVGAGI. Trimming took 5 bases from V and 4 from J; bases not matched to a gene: 4. The CDR3 sequence is CASSQTGGRTEAFF. The CDR3 nucleotides read TGTGCCAGCAGTCAGACAGGGGGCCGCACTGAAGCTTTCTTT.

This chain uses TRBV6-5 with TRBJ2-3, with D unclear. The CDR3 has 13 amino acids. Trimming took off 4 bases at V and 0 bases at J, with 5 bases between the two ends. CDR1 is MNHEY, CDR2 SVGAGI, per germline. CDR3 DNA: TGTGCCAGCAGTTCCTTCAGCACAGATACGCAGTATTTT. This sequence encodes CASSSFSTDTQYF.

V and J are TRBV19 and TRBJ2-3; 8 bases are a match to TRBD2. The CDR3 has 16 amino acids. The V segment lost 7 bases and the J segment 2 bases; nucleotides outside the gene matches: 11. CDR1 and CDR2 (germline): LNHDA, SQIVND (reference sequence). The CDR3 DNA follows: TGTGCCAGTAAGGACCGCGGGACTAGTTTCACAGATACGCAGTATTTT. This encodes CASKDRGTSFTDTQYF.

The V gene is TRBV5-6, the J gene TRBJ1-5; no clear D gene. The V gene lost 0 bases and the J gene lost 6 bases, with 7 bases spanning the gap. From germline, CDR1 is SGHDT and CDR2 YYEEEE. The CDR3 spans 13 residues. CDR3: CASSLESGQPQHF. DNA for the CDR3: TGTGCCAGCAGCTTGGAGAGCGGTCAGCCCCAGCATTTT.

The V call is TRBV27, the J call TRBJ2-2, with a possible D match to TRBD1 (6 bases). Germline values: CDR1 MNHEY, CDR2 SMNVEV (reference sequence). Deletions cut 6 bases from V and 0 bases from J, with 17 bases between. CDR3 length equals 17 residues. CDR3 sequence reads: CASRGKGRGANTGELFF. CDR3 DNA sequence: TGTGCCAGCAGGGGGAAGGGCAGGGGAGCGAACACCGGGGAGCTGTTTTTT.

V and J are TRBV6-2 or TRBV6-3 and TRBJ2-1; D is unresolved. V dropped 3 bases and J dropped 0 bases, with 3 bases sitting between them. The germline CDR1 and CDR2 sequences are MNHEY and SVGEGT. This CDR3 comprises 13 residues. The CDR3 loop is CASSYSSYNEQFF. Here the CDR3 DNA reads TGTGCCAGCAGTTATTCCTCCTACAATGAGCAGTTCTTC.

This clone was observed a single time. V and J are TRBV19 and TRBJ1-2; D is possibly TRBD1 (5 bases). The V and J ends lost 5 bases and 8 bases respectively, with 12 bases between them. Germline values: CDR1 LNHDA, CDR2 SQIVND (reference sequence). The CDR3 sequence is 12 residues long. In nucleotides, the CDR3 is TGTGCCAGTAGTGGGGGAGTCCTAGGCTACACCTTC. This sequence encodes CASSGGVLGYTF.

This clone was counted once. The gene calls are TRBV27 and TRBJ2-5; tentative D call: TRBD1 (5 bases). The CDR3 runs 15 residues. CDR1 is MNHEY, CDR2 SMNVEV, per germline (reference sequence). V was clipped by 2 bases and J by 5 bases, with 15 bases between them. The chain's CDR3 is CASSLRGLQLETQYF. The CDR3 region has the DNA TGTGCCAGCAGTTTAAGGGGCCTACAACTGGAGACCCAGTACTTC.

V gene TRBV4-3 combines with J gene TRBJ2-7; possible D gene TRBD2, 5 bases. V was trimmed by 0 bases and J by 3 bases, leaving 12 bases between them. This CDR3 is 15 amino acids long. The V gene's germline CDR1 is LGHNA and CDR2 YSLEER. CDR3 sequence: CASSQDWERDYEQYF. The CDR3 DNA sequence: TGCGCCAGCAGCCAAGATTGGGAGAGGGACTACGAGCAGTACTTC.

The chain joins TRBV27 to TRBJ2-2, with D possibly being TRBD1 (6 bases). Germline CDR1 is MNHEY and CDR2 is SMNVEV (reference sequence). V lost 2 bases, J lost 6 bases, and 16 bases lay in between. This CDR3 is 16 amino acids long. This CDR3 is CASSLIRINRAGELFF. The CDR3 DNA sequence: TGTGCCAGCAGTTTAATCCGGATCAACAGGGCCGGGGAGCTGTTTTTT.